The 8 T cell receptor beta chains below all came from one sample that was sequenced in a study of blood T cell repertoires in COVID-19. The data were produced by immunoSEQ multiplex PCR, yet TCRdb's version contains in-frame clones alone and is incomplete. The table records 200,000 to 250,000 clones, 82% of them present only once. Specimen: peripheral blood. These receptors came from an elderly woman with COVID-19, enrolled during active disease.

The chain links TRBV19 to TRBJ1-1, with 11 bases matching TRBD1. CDR1 LNHDA and CDR2 SQIVND come from the germline V gene (reference sequence). Germline trimming cut 11 bases from V and 4 bases from J; bases unmatched to any gene: 9. The CDR3 is made up of 14 amino acids. The CDR3 loop reads CASFVGTGGTEAFF. The CDR3, as DNA: TGTGCCTCCTTCGTCGGGACAGGGGGCACTGAAGCTTTCTTT.

V and J are TRBV6-5 and TRBJ1-3; perhaps TRBD1 as D (6 bases). Trimming removed 6 bases at V and 4 bases at J, with 16 bases between. This CDR3 has 15 amino acids. Germline V lookup: CDR1 MNHEY, CDR2 SVGAGI. CDR3 in DNA: TGTGCCAGCAGGGGGGCCTCCCCGGGAGGAAACACCATATATTTT. Protein product: CASRGASPGGNTIYF.

The chain carries TRBV5-1 and TRBJ2-3; a weak D match, TRBD1 (5 bases). This CDR3 comprises 14 residues. V gave up 4 bases and J gave up 0 bases, with 9 bases separating them. Germline V gene sequence: CDR1 SGHRS, CDR2 YFSETQ. The CDR3 loop is CASSQGQSTDTQYF. In nucleotides, the CDR3 is TGCGCCAGCAGCCAAGGACAAAGCACAGATACGCAGTATTTT.

To note about this clone: The identical CDR3 is also encoded by other nucleotide sequences in the sample. The gene calls are TRBV7-2 and TRBJ1-4; D not resolved. V was clipped by 1 base and J by 4 bases, with 7 bases between them. The germline gives CDR1 SGHTA, CDR2 FQGNSA. The CDR3 covers 14 residues. CDR3 bases: TGTGCCAGCAGCTTAGGGCAGGTTAATGAAAAACTGTTTTTT. Residues: CASSLGQVNEKLFF.

The V call is TRBV7-2, the J call TRBJ2-7; 10 positions match TRBD2. CDR3 length: 15 amino acids. Losses at the gene ends were 5 bases for V and 6 bases for J; bases not matched to a gene: 10. Germline V gives CDR1 SGHTA, CDR2 FQGNSA. The DNA for the CDR3 is TGTGCCAGCAGCCTGCTAGCGGGAGACCAGGGCGAGCAGTACTTC. Its translation: CASSLLAGDQGEQYF.

This chain joins TRBV29-1 and TRBJ2-3; 7 positions match TRBD2. Germline CDR1 reads SQVTM; CDR2 reads ANQGSEA. This CDR3 is 14 amino acids long. Trimming took 7 bases from V and 1 from J; bases not matched to a gene: 8. The CDR3 is CSARSGVRTDTQYF. The CDR3 DNA reads as TGCAGCGCCCGGAGCGGGGTCCGCACAGATACGCAGTATTTT.

This chain uses TRBV11-3 with TRBJ2-1; D not certain. Trimming left V 2 bases short and J 4 bases short, with 6 bases between. The CDR3 totals 13 residues. The germline V gene encodes CDR1 SGHNT and CDR2 YENEEA. The DNA for the CDR3 is TGTGCCAGCAGCTTAACTCATTACAATGAGCAGTTCTTC. It is translated as CASSLTHYNEQFF.

This chain links TRBV29-1 with TRBJ1-4; D remains unclear. Between the trimmed V and J ends, which lost 7 bases and 2 bases, there was a span of 5 bases. The CDR3 runs 11 residues. Germline V CDR1 and CDR2: SQVTM, ANQGSEA. CDR3 protein: CSGRTNEKLFF. For the CDR3, the DNA is TGCAGCGGCCGGACTAATGAAAAACTGTTTTTT.